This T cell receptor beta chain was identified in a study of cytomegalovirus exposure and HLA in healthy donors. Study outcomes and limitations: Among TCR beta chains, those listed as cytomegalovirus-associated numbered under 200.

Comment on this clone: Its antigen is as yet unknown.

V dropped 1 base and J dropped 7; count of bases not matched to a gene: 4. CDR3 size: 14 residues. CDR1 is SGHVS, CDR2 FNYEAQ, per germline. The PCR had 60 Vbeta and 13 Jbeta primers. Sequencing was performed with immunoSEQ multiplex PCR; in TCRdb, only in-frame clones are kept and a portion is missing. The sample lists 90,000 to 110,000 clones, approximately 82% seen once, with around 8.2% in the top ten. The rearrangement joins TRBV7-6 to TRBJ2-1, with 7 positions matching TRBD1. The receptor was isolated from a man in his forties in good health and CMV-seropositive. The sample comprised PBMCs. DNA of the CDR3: TGTGCCAGCAGCTTAGAACGACAGGGTAATGAGCAGTTCTTC. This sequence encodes CASSLERQGNEQFF.